Presented here are 16 T cell receptor beta chains from one specimen sequenced in a study of blood T cell repertoires in COVID-19. The table came from immunoSEQ multiplex PCR; TCRdb's copy has only in-frame clones and leaves some out. The data show some 45,000 clones, 86% seen once. Sequencing used peripheral blood. These receptors were collected from a man between 65 and 79 years old with acute or convalescent COVID-19.

The V and J genes are TRBV7-9 and TRBJ2-7; TRBD1 matches at 7 bases. Germline values: CDR1 SEHNR, CDR2 FQNEAQ (reference sequence). The J segment lost 2 bases and the V segment lost 1 base, leaving 2 bases of the junction unmatched. This CDR3 is built from 14 residues. Here the CDR3 reads CASSLGQGTYEQYF. The CDR3 DNA reads TGTGCCAGCAGCTTAGGACAGGGTACCTACGAGCAGTACTTC.

This clone has only a few counts. V gene TRBV5-8 combines with J gene TRBJ2-3; 9 nucleotides agree with TRBD1. After removal of 5 bases from V and 1 base from J, the junction contained 5 bases not matched to a gene. Germline CDR1 SGHTS, CDR2 YDEGEE. The CDR3 sequence is 15 residues long. The CDR3 DNA sequence: TGTGCCAGCAGTTCCGGGACAGGGCGCACAGATACGCAGTATTTT. The encoded protein is CASSSGTGRTDTQYF.

The V gene is TRBV5-1, the J gene TRBJ1-1; the D is unclear. Looked up from germline, CDR1 is SGHRS and CDR2 is YFSETQ. With 7 bases removed from V and 3 bases from J, the gap between germline ends came to 13 bases. This CDR3 spans 13 amino acids. The CDR3 DNA is TGCGCCAGCTCGGAGAACCGGGACACTGAAGCTTTCTTT. This codes for CASSENRDTEAFF.

This clone is a singleton in its sample. The chain combines TRBV6-4 with TRBJ2-1; TRBD1 aligns across 7 bases. After removal of 8 bases from V and 9 bases from J, the junction contained 13 bases not matched to a gene. CDR1 is MRHNA and CDR2 is SNTAGT in the germline V gene. The CDR3 length is 14 residues. This CDR3 reads CASSGQRGQTEQFF. The CDR3 DNA follows: TGTGCCAGCTCGGGACAGAGGGGACAGACTGAGCAGTTCTTC.

This clone was found once. The rearrangement links TRBV7-2 to TRBJ2-1; D possibly corresponds to TRBD2 (7 bases). CDR1 and CDR2 (germline): SGHTA, FQGNSA. The CDR3 totals 15 residues. Trimming removed 5 bases from V and 5 bases from J, with 16 bases in between. As DNA, the CDR3 is TGTGCCAGCAGCCCACAGGGTAGCGGGCACAATGAGCAGTTCTTC. As protein: CASSPQGSGHNEQFF.

The V call is TRBV7-2, the J call TRBJ2-7; 7 nucleotides match TRBD1. The V and J ends lost 5 bases and 4 bases, in that order; junction bases with no gene match: 8. The CDR3 is 14 residues long. Germline-derived CDR1 and CDR2 are SGHTA and FQGNSA. The CDR3 region is CASSPTGYSYEQYF. The CDR3 coding sequence is TGTGCCAGCAGCCCGACAGGGTATTCATACGAGCAGTACTTC.

The CDR3 sequence is CASSYDRANSRNTIYF. CDR3 sequence (DNA): TGTGCCAGCAGTTACGACAGGGCCAATAGTAGAAACACCATATATTTT. The V call is TRBV6-6, the J call TRBJ1-3; 7 bases match TRBD1. Germline assignment: CDR1 MNHNY and CDR2 SVGAGI (reference sequence). V lost 2 bases to trimming and J lost 5 bases; unmatched junction nucleotides: 9. CDR3 length: 16 residues.

The chain uses TRBV28 and TRBJ2-2; TRBD1 aligns across 8 bases. CDR3 length equals 15 residues. Germline assignment: CDR1 MDHEN and CDR2 SYDVKM. After removal of 6 bases from V and 1 base from J, the junction contained 4 bases not matched to a gene. The CDR3 DNA follows: TGTGCCAGCAGCTCGGACAGGGTGAACACCGGGGAGCTGTTTTTT. Translated, it gives CASSSDRVNTGELFF.

This clone was seen a few times. This chain links TRBV7-8 with TRBJ2-3; 11 nucleotides agree with TRBD2. The CDR3 is 17 residues long. Trimming at V came to 7 bases and at J to 1 base, leaving 10 bases not matched to a gene. Germline V gene sequence: CDR1 SGHVS, CDR2 FQNEAQ. The CDR3 coding sequence is TGTGCCAGCACCGACTCTTTACTAGCGGGGGGCACAGATACGCAGTATTTT. This gives the protein CASTDSLLAGGTDTQYF.

This chain connects TRBV5-1 to TRBJ1-1; 9 bases match TRBD1. The germline gives CDR1 SGHRS, CDR2 YFSETQ. The CDR3 runs to 14 residues. V lost 4 bases and J lost 5; bases outside the gene matches: 6. The CDR3 loop is CASSPGTGRTEAFF. CDR3 bases: TGCGCCAGCAGCCCGGGGACAGGGAGAACTGAAGCTTTCTTT. Full variable domain (outside the CDR3, taken from reference TRBV5-1 and TRBJ1-1): KAGVTQTPRYLIKTRGQQVTLSCSPISGHRSVSWYQQTPGQGLQFLFEYFSETQRNKGNFPGRFSGRQFSNSRSEMNVSTLELGDSALYLCASSPGTGRTEAFFGQGTRLTVV.

This rearrangement joins TRBV30 to TRBJ2-5; D call uncertain. CDR1 is GTSNPN and CDR2 is SVGIG in the germline V gene (reference sequence). The CDR3 is made up of 12 amino acids. The ends were cut back, 1 base at V and 4 bases at J, with 7 bases in the middle. In nucleotides, the CDR3 is TGTGCCTGGAGTGAGAGGTTAGAGACCCAGTACTTC. Translated: CAWSERLETQYF.

The chain links TRBV4-3 to TRBJ2-3, with 8 bases identical to TRBD1. This CDR3 spans 16 amino acids. Looked up from germline, CDR1 is LGHNA and CDR2 is YSLEER. Losses at the gene ends were 1 base for V and 0 bases for J; bases not matched to a gene: 3. The DNA of the CDR3 is TGCGCCAGCAGCCAAGGGACAGGGTCTAGCACAGATACGCAGTATTTT. As protein: CASSQGTGSSTDTQYF.

This clone occurred once. The gene calls are TRBV14 and TRBJ2-4, with D possibly being TRBD1 (6 bases). This CDR3 contains 15 residues. Germline CDR1 and CDR2: SGHDN and FVKESK. V lost 0 bases, J lost 7 bases, and 13 bases lay in between. As DNA, the CDR3 is TGTGCCAGCAGCCAAGATCCGGCAGGGGCGAACATTCAGTACTTC. Its protein product is CASSQDPAGANIQYF.

The chain joins TRBV7-8 to TRBJ2-7, with a possible D match to TRBD1 (6 bases). This CDR3 has 13 amino acids. The ends were cut back, 3 bases at V and 2 bases at J, with 8 bases in the middle. Germline V gene lookup returns CDR1 SGHVS and CDR2 FQNEAQ. The CDR3 loop is CASSLDSTYEQYF. For the CDR3, the DNA is TGTGCCAGCAGCTTGGACAGTACCTACGAGCAGTACTTC.

J is TRBJ1-1 and V is TRBV19, with D maybe TRBD1 (6 bases). Germline CDR1 reads LNHDA; CDR2 reads SQIVND (reference sequence). CDR3 size: 15 residues. V lost 4 bases to trimming and J lost 5 bases, with 17 bases between them. CDR3 in DNA: TGTGCCAGTAGTACCCGCCAGGGGTTAGCGACTGAAGCTTTCTTT. This translates into CASSTRQGLATEAFF.

This clone has just a few counts. The chain carries TRBV5-4 and TRBJ1-1; D is unresolved. In germline, CDR1 is SGHNT, CDR2 YYREEE (reference sequence). The CDR3 runs 13 residues. V shed 3 bases and J shed 5 bases, with 11 bases lying between them. This chain's CDR3 is CASSSGSGTEAFF. The CDR3 bases are TGTGCCAGCAGCTCCGGATCGGGGACTGAAGCTTTCTTT.